This record concerns one T cell receptor beta chain sequence. The age range of participants was 18 to 89 years, with residence in more than 20 US areas. Participant reports of clinical history set cohort assignment. Recovered status in Cohort 3 required two negative PCRs, clearance, or symptom resolution. This specimen comes from a study of blood T cell repertoires in COVID-19. Study in general: Samples came from the United States, Italy and Spain, spanning acute and convalescent COVID-19.

Clones were read by immunoSEQ multiplex PCR, and TCRdb kept only the in-frame ones, dropping some. The sample yields over 250,000 clones, roughly 89% seen once. The ends lost 3 bases at V and 8 bases at J; junction bases unmatched: 9. The CDR3 is made up of 16 amino acids. CDR1 and CDR2 (germline): SGHAT, FQNNGV. Specimen: PBMCs or T cells enriched from blood (not recorded which). The chain links TRBV11-2 to TRBJ2-1; 11 bases map to TRBD2. The clonotype originates from a woman aged 60-70 years who had recovered from COVID-19. DNA for the CDR3: TGTGCCAGCAGCTTTCTAGCGGGAGGCCCATTTCATGAGCAGTTCTTC. The encoded protein is CASSFLAGGPFHEQFF.